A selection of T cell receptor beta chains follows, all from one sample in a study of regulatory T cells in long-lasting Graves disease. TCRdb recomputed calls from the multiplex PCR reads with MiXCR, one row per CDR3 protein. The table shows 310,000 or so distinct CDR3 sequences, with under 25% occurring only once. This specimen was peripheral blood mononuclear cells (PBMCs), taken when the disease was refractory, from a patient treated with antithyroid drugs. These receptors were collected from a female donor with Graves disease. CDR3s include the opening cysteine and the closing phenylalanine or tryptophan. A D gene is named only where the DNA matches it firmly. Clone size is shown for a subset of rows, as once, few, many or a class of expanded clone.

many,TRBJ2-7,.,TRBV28,TGTGCCAGCAACAGGGACTACGAGCAGTACTTC,CASNRDYEQYF
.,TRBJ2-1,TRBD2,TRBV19,TGTGCCAGTAGTTCCTACGGGGGACTAGCGGGCGGCAATGAGCAGTTCTTC,CASSSYGGLAGGNEQFF
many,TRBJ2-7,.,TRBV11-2,TGTGCCAGCAGTAGACCAGGGAAGTCCTACGAGCAGTACTTC,CASSRPGKSYEQYF
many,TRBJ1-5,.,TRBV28,TGTGCCAGCAGTTTACTGAATAGCAATCAGCCCCAGCATTTT,CASSLLNSNQPQHF
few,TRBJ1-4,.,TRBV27,TGTGCCAGCAGCTCATGGGGACCGCAGAATGAAAAACTGTTTTTT,CASSSWGPQNEKLFF
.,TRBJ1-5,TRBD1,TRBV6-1,TGTGCCAGCAGTGATTTCAGGGGGGCTTATCAGCCCCAGCATTTT,CASSDFRGAYQPQHF
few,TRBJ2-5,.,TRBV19,TGTGCCTCCCGCACAGGGTCCGAGACCCAGTACTTC,CASRTGSETQYF
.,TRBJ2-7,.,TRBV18,TGTGCCAGCTCACCATCATCCCTGCTGGGCGAGCAGTACTTC,CASSPSSLLGEQYF
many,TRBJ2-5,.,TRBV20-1,TGCAGTGCTAGAGAGTTAGAGACCCAGTACTTC,CSARELETQYF
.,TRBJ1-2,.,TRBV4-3,TGCGCCAGCAGCCAGGGGAGGGGCGATGGCTATGGCTACACCTTC,CASSQGRGDGYGYTF
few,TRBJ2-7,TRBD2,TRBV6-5,TGTGCCAGCAGTTACAACTCAGGACTAGCGGGAACCAATTACGAGCAGTACTTC,CASSYNSGLAGTNYEQYF
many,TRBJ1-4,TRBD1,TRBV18,TGTGCCAGCTCACTGACAGGGGGAGCTGAAAAACTGTTTTTT,CASSLTGGAEKLFF
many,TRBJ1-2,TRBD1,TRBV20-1,TGCAGTGCTAGCGACAGGGGGTTAAGCTATGGCTACACCTTC,CSASDRGLSYGYTF
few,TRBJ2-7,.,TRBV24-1,TGTGCCGCCGCCTACGAGCAGTACTTC,CAAAYEQYF